The source of this T cell receptor (beta chain) is a study of T cells after yellow fever vaccination. Regarding the study as a whole: Shared CD4/CD8 clonotypes were a small share, likely from convergent recombination.

The trim removed 6 bases at V and 6 bases at J, leaving 9 bases unmatched. The V gene's germline CDR1 is DFQATT and CDR2 SNEGSKA (reference sequence). This CDR3 region has 13 residues. A remark on this clonotype: Its specificity is unknown.

TCRdb re-called the 5' RACE reads with MiXCR, one entry per CDR3 protein. Of hundreds of thousands of distinct CDR3 sequences listed, about 14% are singletons. The V call is TRBV20-1, the J call TRBJ2-3, with 7 positions matching TRBD2. This clonotype was obtained from a man younger than 45 who received the YFV17D yellow fever vaccine. The input for sequencing was PBMCs, taken on the day of the yellow fever booster vaccination. In nucleotides, the CDR3 is TGCAGTGCCGCCGGGGAGGGCGTTGATACGCAGTATTTT. This gives the protein CSAAGEGVDTQYF.